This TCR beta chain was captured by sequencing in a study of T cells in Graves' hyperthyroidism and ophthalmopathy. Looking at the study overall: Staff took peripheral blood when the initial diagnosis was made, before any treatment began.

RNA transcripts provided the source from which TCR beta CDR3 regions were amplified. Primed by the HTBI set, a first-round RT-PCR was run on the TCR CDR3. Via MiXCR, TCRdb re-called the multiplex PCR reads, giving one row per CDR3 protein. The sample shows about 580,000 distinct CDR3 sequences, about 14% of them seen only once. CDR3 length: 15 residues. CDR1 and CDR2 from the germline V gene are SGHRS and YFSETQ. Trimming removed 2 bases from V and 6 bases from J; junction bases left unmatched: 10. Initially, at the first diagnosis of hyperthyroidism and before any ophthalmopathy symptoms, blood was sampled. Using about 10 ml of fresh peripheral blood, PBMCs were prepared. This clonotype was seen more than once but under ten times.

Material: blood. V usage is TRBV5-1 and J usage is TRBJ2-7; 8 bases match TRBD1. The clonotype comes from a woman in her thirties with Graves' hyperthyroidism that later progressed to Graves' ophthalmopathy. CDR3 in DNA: TGCGCCAGCAGCTTCCGGCCGGGACAGGAGACCGAGCAGTACTTC. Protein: CASSFRPGQETEQYF. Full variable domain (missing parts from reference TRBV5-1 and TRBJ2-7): KAGVTQTPRYLIKTRGQQVTLSCSPISGHRSVSWYQQTPGQGLQFLFEYFSETQRNKGNFPGRFSGRQFSNSRSEMNVSTLELGDSALYLCASSFRPGQETEQYFGPGTRLTVT.